This TCR beta chain stems from a study of cytomegalovirus exposure and HLA in healthy donors. Study background: Inside one of the first data releases sat about 85 million unique TCRs taken from HLA-typed donors.

Broader study findings: A previous analysis found most TCR beta V segments productive roughly 90% or roughly 30% of the time. In vitro work confirmed that a few CMV-associated chains recognize CMV antigens.

CDR1 is SGDLS and CDR2 is YYNGEE in the germline V gene. This CDR3 has 14 residues. Between the trimmed V and J ends, which lost 0 bases and 2 bases, there was a span of 9 bases. Of note for this clone: Its specificity is unknown.

Primers: 60 Vbeta forward and 13 Jbeta reverse. The repertoire was sequenced with immunoSEQ multiplex PCR; TCRdb's copy has only in-frame clones and lacks some. The table has approximately 170,000 clones, around 85% seen once; the top ten hold approximately 1.3%. The sequenced sample was PBMCs. The chain uses TRBV9 and TRBJ2-7, with D perhaps matching TRBD1 (6 bases). The sequence came from a man aged 50-60 years in good health and CMV-seropositive. CDR3 sequence: CASSVGGQTYEQYF. In nucleotides, the CDR3 is TGTGCCAGCAGCGTAGGAGGACAGACCTACGAGCAGTACTTC.